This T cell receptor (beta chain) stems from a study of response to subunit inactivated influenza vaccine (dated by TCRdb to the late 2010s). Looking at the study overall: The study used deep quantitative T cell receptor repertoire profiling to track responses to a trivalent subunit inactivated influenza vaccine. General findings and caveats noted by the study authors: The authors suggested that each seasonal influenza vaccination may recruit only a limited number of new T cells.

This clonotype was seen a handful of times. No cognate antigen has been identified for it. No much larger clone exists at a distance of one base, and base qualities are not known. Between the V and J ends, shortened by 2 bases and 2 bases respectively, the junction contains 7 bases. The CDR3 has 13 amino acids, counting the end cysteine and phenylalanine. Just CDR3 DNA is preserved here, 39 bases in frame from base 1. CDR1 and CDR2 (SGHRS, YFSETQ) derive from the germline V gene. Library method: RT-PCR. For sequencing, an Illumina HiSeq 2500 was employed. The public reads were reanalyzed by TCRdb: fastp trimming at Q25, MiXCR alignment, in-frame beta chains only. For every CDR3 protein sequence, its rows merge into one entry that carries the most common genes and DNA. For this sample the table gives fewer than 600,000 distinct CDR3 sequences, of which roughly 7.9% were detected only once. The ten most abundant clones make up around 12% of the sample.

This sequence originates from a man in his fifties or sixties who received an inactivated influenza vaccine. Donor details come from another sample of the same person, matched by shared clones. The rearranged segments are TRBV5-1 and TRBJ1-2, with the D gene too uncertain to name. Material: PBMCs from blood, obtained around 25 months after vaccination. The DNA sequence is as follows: TGCGCCAGCAGCTTAAGGGAAAACTATGGCTACACCTTC. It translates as CASSLRENYGYTF. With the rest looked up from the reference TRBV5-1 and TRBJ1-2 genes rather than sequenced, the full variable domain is KAGVTQTPRYLIKTRGQQVTLSCSPISGHRSVSWYQQTPGQGLQFLFEYFSETQRNKGNFPGRFSGRQFSNSRSEMNVSTLELGDSALYLCASSLRENYGYTFGSGTRLTVV.